These T cell receptor beta chains were read from a single sample in a study of cytomegalovirus exposure and HLA in healthy donors. Here immunoSEQ multiplex PCR was the method, and the copy in TCRdb shows in-frame clones only, minus some. The data show tens of thousands of clones, 60% to 85% seen once. The sequenced sample was PBMCs. Receptor source: a man aged 25-45 years in good health and CMV-seropositive. The CDR3 runs from the conserved cysteine through the conserved F or W. D genes are given only for firm matches. The size field is filled for only some rows; it gives once, few, many or a size class.

V	J	size	D	DNA	CDR3
TRBV18	TRBJ2-3	NA	NA	TGTGCCAGCTCACCAACGGTGACAGGCCCTAGGGATACGCAGTATTTT	CASSPTVTGPRDTQYF
TRBV7-2	TRBJ2-7	NA	NA	TGTGCCAGCAGCCCCACCTTAGGGGACGAGCAGTACTTC	CASSPTLGDEQYF
TRBV5-8	TRBJ2-7	NA	NA	TGTGCCAGCAGCTTTGGAGAATTCTACGAGCAGTACTTC	CASSFGEFYEQYF
TRBV7-2	TRBJ2-1	NA	TRBD2	TGTGCCAGCAGCTGGGGACTAGCGGAGCAGTTCTTC	CASSWGLAEQFF
TRBV28	TRBJ1-1	once	TRBD1	TGTGCCAGCAGTGTGGACAGGGAGTCGGGGAACACTGAAGCTTTCTTT	CASSVDRESGNTEAFF
TRBV18	TRBJ1-2	once	NA	TGTGCCAGCTCACCACGGCAGCGAGCTAACTATGGCTACACCTTC	CASSPRQRANYGYTF
TRBV27	TRBJ2-1	NA	TRBD2	TGTGCCAGCAGTTTTCGTGGGCGGGAGGTGCAGTTCTTC	CASSFRGREVQFF
TRBV9	TRBJ2-1	NA	TRBD2	TGTGCCAGCAGCGTAACTCCCACTAGCGGGAGGGCCGGACGCTACAATGAGCAGTTCTTC	CASSVTPTSGRAGRYNEQFF
TRBV5-5	TRBJ2-7	NA	NA	TGTGCCAGCAGCTTGAACAGGGTCTACGAGCAGTACTTC	CASSLNRVYEQYF
TRBV6-1	TRBJ2-5	NA	NA	TGTGCCAGCAGTGAAGCGGATGGGGTGGGGGGAGGTCAAGAGACCCAGTACTTC	CASSEADGVGGGQETQYF
TRBV4-2	TRBJ1-1	NA	NA	TGTGCCAGCAGCCAGACTAGACATTTGAACACTGAAGCTTTCTTT	CASSQTRHLNTEAFF
TRBV9	TRBJ2-7	NA	TRBD1	TGTGCCAGCAGCGTAGGGACAGGGCCTTACGGGCAGTACTTC	CASSVGTGPYGQYF